The rows below give T cell receptor beta chains drawn from one sample of a study of T cells in Graves' hyperthyroidism and ophthalmopathy. TCRdb reanalysed the multiplex PCR reads using MiXCR and keeps one entry per CDR3 protein. The profile shows under 550,000 distinct CDR3 sequences, roughly 13% of them singletons. The sequencing sample was made of blood. The source of these receptors is a woman between 18 and 29 years old with Graves' hyperthyroidism. The CDR3 runs from the conserved cysteine through the conserved F or W. The D gene is left open where the match is weak. Size is stated for part of the rows, as once, few or many counts, or as a class when the clone is expanded.

V gene	clone size	J gene	D gene	CDR3 DNA	CDR3 protein
TRBV7-9	many	TRBJ2-3	-	TGTGCCAGCAGCTTCGGGACTCTCACAGATACGCAGTATTTT	CASSFGTLTDTQYF
TRBV29-1	-	TRBJ2-1	-	TGCAGCGTTGAAGGGTACAGCAACAATGAGCAGTTCTTC	CSVEGYSNNEQFF
TRBV20-1	many	TRBJ2-5	TRBD2	TGCAGTGCGGAACCGGGACTAGGGGGAGAGACCCAGTACTTC	CSAEPGLGGETQYF
TRBV20-1	few	TRBJ2-3	-	TGCAGTGCTAGAGCCGGGACGGGAGATACGCAGTATTTT	CSARAGTGDTQYF
TRBV9	-	TRBJ2-1	-	TGTGCCAGCAGCGTAGCGGTGGTTAATGGTGAGCAGTTCTTC	CASSVAVVNGEQFF
TRBV28	many	TRBJ1-2	TRBD1	TGTGCCAGCAGTTCCCCGACAGGGGGGATCAATAACTATGGCTACACCTTC	CASSSPTGGINNYGYTF
TRBV28	many	TRBJ2-3	TRBD2	TGTGCCAGCAGCGGGTCGACGGGACTAGCGGCCCTGGGCACAGATACGCAGTATTTT	CASSGSTGLAALGTDTQYF
TRBV11-2	many	TRBJ2-7	TRBD2	TGTGCCAGCAGCCCCGCGGGGGAGGCGGGGTCCGAGCAGTACTTC	CASSPAGEAGSEQYF
TRBV24-1	many	TRBJ1-5	-	TGTGCCACCAGTGATGACAGCAATCAGCCCCAGCATTTT	CATSDDSNQPQHF
TRBV11-2	many	TRBJ1-5	TRBD1	TGTGCCAGCAGCTTAGGATCAGGGGGCGCGGCGGACCAGCCCCAGCATTTT	CASSLGSGGAADQPQHF
TRBV5-1	many	TRBJ2-1	TRBD2	TGCGCCAGCAGCTTGAGATTAGCGGGAGGCCCCTACAATGAGCAGTTCTTC	CASSLRLAGGPYNEQFF
TRBV15	-	TRBJ2-1	-	TGTGCCACCAGCAGAGATCGAGAGACCCAGTTCTTC	CATSRDRETQFF
TRBV28	many	TRBJ2-7	TRBD2	TGTGCCAGCAGTTTTGACCGGGGGGTCGAGCAGTACTTC	CASSFDRGVEQYF
TRBV12-3/TRBV12-4	many	TRBJ2-7	-	TGTGCCAGCAGTTTAGCTGAGGGCTCCTACGAGCAGTACTTC	CASSLAEGSYEQYF
TRBV2	many	TRBJ1-1	-	TGTGCCAGCAGACAGACAGCAACGATGAACACTGAAGCTTTCTTT	CASRQTATMNTEAFF
TRBV28	many	TRBJ1-6	-	TGTGCCAGCAGGATCAGCTCCTATAATTCACCCCTCCACTTT	CASRISSYNSPLHF
TRBV12-3/TRBV12-4	many	TRBJ1-1	-	TGTGCCAGCAGTTTGAGCCCGGGGGCGGGAACTGAAGCTTTCTTT	CASSLSPGAGTEAFF
TRBV6-1	many	TRBJ1-1	TRBD1	TGTGCCACCAGGCGGGACAGCGATCTGGTGAACACTGAAGCTTTCTTT	CATRRDSDLVNTEAFF
TRBV6-9	-	TRBJ2-7	TRBD2	TGTGCCAGCAGTTTGAGCGGGACTAGCGGGGAAAAGGAGCAGTACTTC	CASSLSGTSGEKEQYF
TRBV5-6	-	TRBJ2-3	-	TGTGCCAGCAGCTTGGACAGGGACACTGATACGCAGTATTTT	CASSLDRDTDTQYF
TRBV19	many	TRBJ1-2	-	TGTGCCAGTAGTATCCAACAGGGTAACTATGGCTACACCTTC	CASSIQQGNYGYTF
TRBV30	-	TRBJ2-1	TRBD2	TGTGCCTGGAGTCCGGGACTAGCGGGTAACAATGAGCAGTTCTTC	CAWSPGLAGNNEQFF
TRBV27	many	TRBJ2-1	TRBD2	TGTGCCAGCAGGACTAGCGGGAGCTACAATGAGCAGTTCTTC	CASRTSGSYNEQFF
TRBV5-5	many	TRBJ2-7	-	TGTGCCAGCAGCTTGGAGCCCAGGGTTGACGAGCAGTACTTC	CASSLEPRVDEQYF
TRBV29-1	few	TRBJ2-2	TRBD2	TGCAGCGTTGGAATAGCGGGGCCGGGGACCGGGGAGCTGTTTTTT	CSVGIAGPGTGELFF
TRBV5-1	few	TRBJ2-7	TRBD2	TGCGCCAGCAGCTCCGGACTAGCGGGACGGTTCGGCGAGCAGTACTTC	CASSSGLAGRFGEQYF
TRBV9	many	TRBJ1-1	-	TGTGCCAGCAGCTTCAGGGATCGGACTGAAGCTTTCTTT	CASSFRDRTEAFF
TRBV30	many	TRBJ1-1	TRBD1	TGTGCCTGGATCCAGACTTGGGACAGTAACACTGAAGCTTTCTTT	CAWIQTWDSNTEAFF
TRBV7-9	many	TRBJ1-2	-	TGTGCCAGCAGCCCACCCATAGGACGGCTCTATGGCTACACCTTC	CASSPPIGRLYGYTF
TRBV3-1	many	TRBJ1-1	-	TGTGCCAGCAGCCAAGTACTCGGAAGCACTGAAGCTTTCTTT	CASSQVLGSTEAFF
TRBV27	-	TRBJ2-6	TRBD1	TGTGCCAGCAGTACCCGACAGGGGGACGTCCTGACTTTC	CASSTRQGDVLTF
TRBV18	many	TRBJ2-7	TRBD1	TGTGCCAGCTCACCCTCACAGGGGCCCTACGAGCAGTACTTC	CASSPSQGPYEQYF
TRBV7-2	many	TRBJ1-1	-	TGTGCCAGCAGTTTCGACAGGAGAGGTACTGAAGCTTTCTTT	CASSFDRRGTEAFF
TRBV6-1	many	TRBJ2-5	-	TGTGCCAGCAGTACACGGGTTCGAGAGACCCAGTACTTC	CASSTRVRETQYF
TRBV28	many	TRBJ1-6	-	TGTGCCAGCAGTTTACAAATGGTTTCACCCCTCCACTTT	CASSLQMVSPLHF
TRBV6-1	-	TRBJ1-1	TRBD1	TGTGCCAGCAGTGAATCGCAGGGGGCTTCTGAAGCTTTCTTT	CASSESQGASEAFF
TRBV5-1	-	TRBJ2-5	TRBD1	TGCGCCAGCAGCGACGGACAGGGGCTGGAGTACTTC	CASSDGQGLEYF
TRBV29-1	few	TRBJ2-2	TRBD2	TGCAGCGTGAGAGCGGGAGAATCGAACACCGGGGAGCTGTTTTTT	CSVRAGESNTGELFF
TRBV5-1	many	TRBJ1-5	TRBD1	TGCGCCAGCAGCACCGGGACAGGGGGCTTAGGCAATCAGCCCCAGCATTTT	CASSTGTGGLGNQPQHF
TRBV18	few	TRBJ1-1	-	TGTGCCAGCTCACCAGTCTTCCAGCCCAACACTGAAGCTTTCTTT	CASSPVFQPNTEAFF